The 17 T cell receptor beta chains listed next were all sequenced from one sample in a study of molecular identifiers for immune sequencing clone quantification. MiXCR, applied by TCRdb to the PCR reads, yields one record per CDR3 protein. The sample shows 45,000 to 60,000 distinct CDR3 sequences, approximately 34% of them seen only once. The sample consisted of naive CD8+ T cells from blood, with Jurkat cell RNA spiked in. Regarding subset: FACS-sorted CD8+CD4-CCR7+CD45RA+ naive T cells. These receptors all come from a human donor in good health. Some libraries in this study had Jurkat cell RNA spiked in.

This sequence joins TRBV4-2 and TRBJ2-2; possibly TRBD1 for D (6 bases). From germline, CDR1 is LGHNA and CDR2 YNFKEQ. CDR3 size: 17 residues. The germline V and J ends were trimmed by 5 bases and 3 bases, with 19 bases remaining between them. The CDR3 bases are TGTGCCAGCAGCTTACAGGGTCATAGCCCTTACACCGGGGAGCTGTTTTTT. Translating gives CASSLQGHSPYTGELFF.

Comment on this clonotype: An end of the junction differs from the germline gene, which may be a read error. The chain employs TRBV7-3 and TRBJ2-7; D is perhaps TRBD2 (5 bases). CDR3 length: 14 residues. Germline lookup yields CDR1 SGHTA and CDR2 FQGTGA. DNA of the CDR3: TGTGCCAGCTGCTTCGACGTCGGGACCTACGAGCAGTACTTC. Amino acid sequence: CASCFDVGTYEQYF.

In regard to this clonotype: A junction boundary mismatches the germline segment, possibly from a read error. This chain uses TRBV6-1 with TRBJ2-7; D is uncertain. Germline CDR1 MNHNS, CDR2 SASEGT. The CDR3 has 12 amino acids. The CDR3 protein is CASSEIGYEQNF. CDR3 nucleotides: TGTGCCAGCAGTGAAATCGGCTACGAGCAGAACTTC.

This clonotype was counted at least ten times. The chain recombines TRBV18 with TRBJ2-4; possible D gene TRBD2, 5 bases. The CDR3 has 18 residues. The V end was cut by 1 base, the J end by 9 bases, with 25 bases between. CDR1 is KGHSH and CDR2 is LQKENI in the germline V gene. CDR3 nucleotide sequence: TGTGCCAGCTCACCACGGGAGCTAGCCGTGGAATCTTCGGGCATTCAGTACTTC. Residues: CASSPRELAVESSGIQYF.

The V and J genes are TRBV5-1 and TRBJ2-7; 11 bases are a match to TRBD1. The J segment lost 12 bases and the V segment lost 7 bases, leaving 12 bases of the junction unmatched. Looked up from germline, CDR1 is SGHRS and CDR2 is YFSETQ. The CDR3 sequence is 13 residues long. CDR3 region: CASGRTGGNVPYF. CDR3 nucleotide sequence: TGCGCCAGCGGAAGGACAGGGGGCAACGTGCCGTACTTC. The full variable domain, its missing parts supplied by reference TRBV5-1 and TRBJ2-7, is KAGVTQTPRYLIKTRGQQVTLSCSPISGHRSVSWYQQTPGQGLQFLFEYFSETQRNKGNFPGRFSGRQFSNSRSEMNVSTLELGDSALYLCASGRTGGNVPYFGPGTRLTVT.

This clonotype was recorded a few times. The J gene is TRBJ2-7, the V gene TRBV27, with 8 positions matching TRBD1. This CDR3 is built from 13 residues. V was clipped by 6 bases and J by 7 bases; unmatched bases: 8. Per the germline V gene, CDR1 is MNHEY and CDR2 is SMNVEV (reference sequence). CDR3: CASSPDRAWEQYF. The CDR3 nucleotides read TGTGCCAGCAGCCCGGACAGGGCCTGGGAGCAGTACTTC.

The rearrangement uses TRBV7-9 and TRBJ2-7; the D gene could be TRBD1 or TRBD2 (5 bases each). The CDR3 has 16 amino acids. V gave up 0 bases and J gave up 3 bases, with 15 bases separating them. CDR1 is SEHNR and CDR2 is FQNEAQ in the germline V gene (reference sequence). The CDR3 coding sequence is TGTGCCAGCAGCTTAGCCTCGGGGCAAGGCAACTACGAGCAGTACTTC. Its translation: CASSLASGQGNYEQYF.

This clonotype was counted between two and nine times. The CDR3 protein is CASSFYPGELFF. Here the CDR3 DNA reads TGTGCCAGCAGCTTTTATCCCGGGGAGCTGTTTTTT. The rearrangement joins TRBV5-6 to TRBJ2-2; D is unclear. CDR3 length equals 12 residues. V was trimmed by 2 bases and J by 6 bases, leaving 5 bases between them. Germline V gene data show CDR1 as SGHDT and CDR2 as YYEEEE.

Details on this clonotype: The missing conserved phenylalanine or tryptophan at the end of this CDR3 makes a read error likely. The CDR3 DNA reads as TGCGCCAGCAGCCAAAAAGCGGGAGAATGGGAGACCCAGTACCTC. The encoded protein is CASSQKAGEWETQYL. This sequence joins TRBV4-1 and TRBJ2-5, with TRBD2 matching over 8 bases. Looked up from germline, CDR1 is MGHRA and CDR2 is YSYEKL. V was pared by 2 bases and J by 5 bases, with 7 bases of the junction left unmatched. The CDR3 runs to 15 residues.

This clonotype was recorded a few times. This CDR3 is CASSTPRPYEQYF. In nucleotides, the CDR3 is TGTGCCAGCAGTACTCCAAGACCCTACGAGCAGTACTTC. V is TRBV12-3 or TRBV12-4 and J is TRBJ2-7; the D is unclear. Deletions cut 5 bases from V and 2 bases from J, with 10 bases between. The CDR3 extends over 13 amino acids.

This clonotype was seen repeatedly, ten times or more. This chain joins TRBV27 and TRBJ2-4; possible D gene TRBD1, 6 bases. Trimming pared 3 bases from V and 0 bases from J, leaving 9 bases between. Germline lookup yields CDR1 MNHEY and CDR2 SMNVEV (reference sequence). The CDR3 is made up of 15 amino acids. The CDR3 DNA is TGTGCCAGCAGTTTGGGGGCTGAAGCCAAAAACATTCAGTACTTC. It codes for CASSLGAEAKNIQYF.

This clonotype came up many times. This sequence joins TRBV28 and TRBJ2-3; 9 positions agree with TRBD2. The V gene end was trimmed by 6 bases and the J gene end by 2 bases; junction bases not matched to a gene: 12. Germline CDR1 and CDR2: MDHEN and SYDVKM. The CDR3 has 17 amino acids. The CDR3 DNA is TGTGCCAGCAGCCCCCCTCTAGCGGGAATGAACACAGATACGCAGTATTTT. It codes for CASSPPLAGMNTDTQYF.

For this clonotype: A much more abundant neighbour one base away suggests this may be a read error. CDR3 sequence (DNA): TGTGCCAGCAGTCCAGGGGGTGCCAAAGCTTTCTTT. Translation: CASSPGGAKAFF. V and J are TRBV12-3 or TRBV12-4 and TRBJ1-1; 7 bases match TRBD1. V lost 5 bases to trimming and J lost 9 bases; unmatched junction nucleotides: 6. This CDR3 contains 12 residues.

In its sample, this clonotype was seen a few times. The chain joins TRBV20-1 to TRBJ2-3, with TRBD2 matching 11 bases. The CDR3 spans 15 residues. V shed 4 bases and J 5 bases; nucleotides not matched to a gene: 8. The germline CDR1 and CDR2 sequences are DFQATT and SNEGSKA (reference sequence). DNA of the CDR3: TGCAGTGCTAAATACTCCGGGACTAGCGGAGATACGCAGTATTTT. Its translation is CSAKYSGTSGDTQYF.

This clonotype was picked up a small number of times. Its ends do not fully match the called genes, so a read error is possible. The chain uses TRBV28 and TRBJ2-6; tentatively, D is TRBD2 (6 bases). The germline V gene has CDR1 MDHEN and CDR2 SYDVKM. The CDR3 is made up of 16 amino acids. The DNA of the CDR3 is TGTGCCAGCAGTCCCCTGCGGGGTGCCGGGGCCAACGTCCTGCCTTTC. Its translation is CASSPLRGAGANVLPF.

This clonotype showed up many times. CDR3 in DNA: TGTGCCAGCAGTTTATACCCCCTCGGGAGGGGGAGCACCGGGGAGCTGTTTTTT. As protein: CASSLYPLGRGSTGELFF. The chain carries TRBV28 and TRBJ2-2; 8 bases agree with TRBD2. CDR3 size: 18 residues. V trimming: 1 base; J trimming: 4 bases; junction bases outside the gene matches: 11. CDR1 and CDR2 from the germline V gene are MDHEN and SYDVKM.

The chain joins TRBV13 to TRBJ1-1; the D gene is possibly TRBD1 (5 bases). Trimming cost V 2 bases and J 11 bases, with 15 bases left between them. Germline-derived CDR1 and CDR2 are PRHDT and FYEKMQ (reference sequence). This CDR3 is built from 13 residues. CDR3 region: CASSLQGAFGAFF. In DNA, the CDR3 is TGTGCCAGCAGCTTACAGGGAGCCTTTGGGGCTTTCTTT. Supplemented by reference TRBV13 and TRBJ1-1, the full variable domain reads AAGVIQSPRHLIKEKRETATLKCYPIPRHDTVYWYQQGPGQDPQFLISFYEKMQSDKGSIPDRFSAQQFSDYHSELNMSSLELGDSALYFCASSLQGAFGAFFGQGTRLTVV.